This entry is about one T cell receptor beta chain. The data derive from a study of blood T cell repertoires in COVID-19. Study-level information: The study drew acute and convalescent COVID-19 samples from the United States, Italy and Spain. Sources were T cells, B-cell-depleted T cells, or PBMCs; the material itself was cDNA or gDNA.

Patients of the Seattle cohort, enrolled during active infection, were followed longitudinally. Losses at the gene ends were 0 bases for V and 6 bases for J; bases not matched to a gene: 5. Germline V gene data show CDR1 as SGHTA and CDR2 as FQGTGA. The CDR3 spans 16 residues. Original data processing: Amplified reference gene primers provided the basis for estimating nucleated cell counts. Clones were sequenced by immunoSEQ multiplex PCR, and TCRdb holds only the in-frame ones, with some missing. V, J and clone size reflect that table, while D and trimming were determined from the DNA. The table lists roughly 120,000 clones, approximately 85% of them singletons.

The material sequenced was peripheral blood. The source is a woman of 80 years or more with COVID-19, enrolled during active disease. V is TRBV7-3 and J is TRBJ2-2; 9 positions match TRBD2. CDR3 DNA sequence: TGTGCCAGCAGCTTAACCCCGGGACTAGCTGCCGGGGAGCTGTTTTTT. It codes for CASSLTPGLAAGELFF.